One sample yielded the 17 T cell receptor beta chains listed below, sequenced in a study of CD8 T cells in Susac syndrome. RNA was extracted with the RNeasy kit, and a quantity of 0.5 to 1 ug was reverse transcribed using random hexamers. TCRdb reprocessed the immunoSEQ multiplex PCR reads via MiXCR and lists one record per CDR3 protein. The sample consists of about 160,000 distinct CDR3 sequences, roughly 94% of them appearing once. The sample comprised CD4+ T cells from PBMCs. Receptors were obtained from a human donor in good health.

This rearrangement joins TRBV12-3 or TRBV12-4 to TRBJ2-5; 8 bases are a match to TRBD2. The CDR3 is made up of 13 amino acids. After removal of 4 bases from V and 5 bases from J, the junction contained 3 bases not matched to a gene. DNA of the CDR3: TGTGCCAGCAGTTCGGGGGGGACGGAGACCCAGTACTTC. This codes for CASSSGGTETQYF.

The rearrangement links TRBV19 to TRBJ2-5; a possible D gene is TRBD1 (7 bases). Between the trimmed V and J ends, which lost 5 bases and 2 bases, there was a span of 15 bases. This CDR3 region has 15 residues. Germline V gene data show CDR1 as LNHDA and CDR2 as SQIVND (reference sequence). Written as DNA, the CDR3 is TGTGCCAGTAGTTCAGGGGGACTGAATCAAGAGACCCAGTACTTC. As protein: CASSSGGLNQETQYF.

In its sample, this clonotype was seen once. The chain is built from TRBV9 and TRBJ2-7; weak D call: TRBD1 (5 bases). V dropped 4 bases and J dropped 0 bases, with 11 bases sitting between them. From germline, CDR1 is SGDLS and CDR2 YYNGEE. This CDR3 is built from 14 residues. The CDR3 bases are TGTGCCAGCAGCATCAGGGAAAGCTCCTACGAGCAGTACTTC. It yields the protein CASSIRESSYEQYF.

The V call is TRBV6-1, the J call TRBJ1-1; 7 nucleotides agree with TRBD1. J was trimmed by 4 bases and V by 5 bases; bases with no gene match: 4. Looked up from germline, CDR1 is MNHNS and CDR2 is SASEGT. The CDR3 extends over 13 amino acids. In DNA, the CDR3 is TGTGCCAGCAGTATGACAGGGAGCACTGAAGCTTTCTTT. Its protein is CASSMTGSTEAFF.

The chain uses TRBV2 and TRBJ1-1; TRBD1 matches 7 bases. Unmatched junction bases numbered 4, after V lost 6 bases and J lost 6 bases. The germline CDR1 and CDR2 sequences are SNHLY and FYNNEI. This CDR3 is built from 12 residues. The DNA for the CDR3 is TGTGCCAGCAGCGCTGGGACAGCTGAAGCTTTCTTT. This codes for CASSAGTAEAFF.

The chain joins TRBV2 to TRBJ2-4, with TRBD1 as a possible D gene (6 bases). Germline V CDR1 and CDR2: SNHLY, FYNNEI. V lost 3 bases, J lost 8 bases, and 14 bases lay in between. The CDR3 runs 14 residues. The CDR3 loop reads CASSEGHLGDIQYF. The CDR3 DNA follows: TGTGCCAGCAGTGAGGGACATCTAGGAGACATTCAGTACTTC.

This chain links TRBV30 with TRBJ2-2; 9 nucleotides align to TRBD2. The CDR3 extends over 15 amino acids. V shed 2 bases and J 7 bases; nucleotides not matched to a gene: 8. From germline, CDR1 is GTSNPN and CDR2 SVGIG (reference sequence). The CDR3 loop is CAWSKRGAIVGELFF. CDR3 coding DNA: TGTGCCTGGAGTAAGCGGGGGGCGATAGTCGGGGAGCTGTTTTTT.

A single count supports this clonotype. The rearrangement links TRBV20-1 to TRBJ2-2; D is uncertain. The germline CDR1 and CDR2 sequences are DFQATT and SNEGSKA (reference sequence). The length of the CDR3 is 14 residues. Between the trimmed V and J ends, which lost 6 bases and 3 bases, there was a span of 14 bases. This CDR3 reads CSAATGAHTGELFF. In DNA, the CDR3 is TGCAGTGCCGCCACGGGCGCCCACACCGGGGAGCTGTTTTTT.

The chain combines TRBV2 with TRBJ1-2; D is ambiguous. Trimming pared 4 bases from V and 5 bases from J, leaving 5 bases between. CDR1 and CDR2 (germline): SNHLY, FYNNEI. The CDR3 sequence is 11 residues long. CDR3 DNA sequence: TGTGCCAGCAGTGTGGCATATGGCTACACCTTC. This codes for CASSVAYGYTF.

This rearrangement joins TRBV29-1 to TRBJ2-1; D may be TRBD1 (5 bases). The CDR3 runs to 13 residues. V shed 4 bases and J shed 8 bases, with 15 bases lying between them. Germline CDR1 SQVTM, CDR2 ANQGSEA. The CDR3 region is CSVGGRQFDEQFF. The DNA for the CDR3 is TGCAGCGTTGGGGGTAGACAGTTCGATGAGCAGTTCTTC.

This sequence joins TRBV28 and TRBJ2-7, with D perhaps being TRBD1 or TRBD2 (5 bases each). The germline CDR1 and CDR2 sequences are MDHEN and SYDVKM. V lost 5 bases and J lost 7, with 15 bases in between. This CDR3 has 13 amino acids. The CDR3 coding sequence is TGTGCCAGCAGTCCCGGGACGGGACGGGAGCAGTACTTC. It yields the protein CASSPGTGREQYF. The variable domain in full, with the rest retrieved from reference TRBV28 and TRBJ2-7, is DVKVTQSSRYLVKRTGEKVFLECVQDMDHENMFWYRQDPGLGLRLIYFSYDVKMKEKGDIPEGYSVSREKKERFSLILESASTNQTSMYLCASSPGTGREQYFGPGTRLTVT.

The chain uses TRBV29-1 and TRBJ1-1, with D tentatively TRBD1 (6 bases). The CDR3 has 13 residues. Trimming removed 6 bases at V and 5 bases at J, with 16 bases between. Germline V gene lookup returns CDR1 SQVTM and CDR2 ANQGSEA. The CDR3 DNA follows: TGCAGCGTGAGGGAGGAGGGGGGGACTGAAGCTTTCTTT. Its protein product is CSVREEGGTEAFF.

This rearrangement joins TRBV11-2 to TRBJ2-1; TRBD2 matches 7 bases. The V gene end was trimmed by 5 bases and the J gene end by 12 bases; junction bases not matched to a gene: 10. Germline V lookup: CDR1 SGHAT, CDR2 FQNNGV. The CDR3 contains 13 residues. CDR3 protein: CASSPGRGRGQFF. CDR3 sequence (DNA): TGTGCCAGCAGCCCAGGGAGGGGCCGGGGGCAGTTCTTC. The whole variable domain, filled in from reference TRBV11-2 and TRBJ2-1, reads EAGVAQSPRYKIIEKRQSVAFWCNPISGHATLYWYQQILGQGPKLLIQFQNNGVVDDSQLPKDRFSAERLKGVDSTLKIQPAKLEDSAVYLCASSPGRGRGQFFGPGTRLTVL.

The chain combines TRBV12-3 or TRBV12-4 with TRBJ1-6; D might be TRBD1 (5 bases). There are 12 residues in the CDR3. V lost 4 bases and J lost 12, with 10 bases in between. The CDR3 bases are TGTGCCAGCAGTTCACTTGGGGGACCCCTCCACTTT. It encodes CASSSLGGPLHF.

J is TRBJ1-4 and V is TRBV10-3; 8 nucleotides align to TRBD1. Looked up from germline, CDR1 is ENHRY and CDR2 is SYGVKD. CDR3 length: 13 residues. The trim removed 7 bases at V and 6 bases at J, leaving 4 bases unmatched. CDR3 residues: CAIKEQGDEKLFF. For the CDR3, the DNA is TGTGCCATCAAGGAACAGGGGGATGAAAAACTGTTTTTT.

The gene calls are TRBV5-1 and TRBJ2-7; 9 bases map to TRBD1. The length of the CDR3 is 15 residues. After removal of 4 bases from V and 3 bases from J, the junction contained 8 bases not matched to a gene. Germline lookup yields CDR1 SGHRS and CDR2 YFSETQ. In nucleotides, the CDR3 is TGCGCCAGCAGCCTAACGGGACAGGGAGACTACGAGCAGTACTTC. It codes for CASSLTGQGDYEQYF.

V gene TRBV7-9 combines with J gene TRBJ1-2, with 8 bases lining up with TRBD1. This CDR3 is built from 17 residues. V gave up 4 bases and J gave up 2 bases; unmatched junction bases: 12. Germline CDR1 is SEHNR and CDR2 is FQNEAQ (reference sequence). CDR3 DNA sequence: TGTGCCAGCAGCTCCCCGCGGATACAGGGGGTCAACTATGGCTACACCTTC. This encodes CASSSPRIQGVNYGYTF.